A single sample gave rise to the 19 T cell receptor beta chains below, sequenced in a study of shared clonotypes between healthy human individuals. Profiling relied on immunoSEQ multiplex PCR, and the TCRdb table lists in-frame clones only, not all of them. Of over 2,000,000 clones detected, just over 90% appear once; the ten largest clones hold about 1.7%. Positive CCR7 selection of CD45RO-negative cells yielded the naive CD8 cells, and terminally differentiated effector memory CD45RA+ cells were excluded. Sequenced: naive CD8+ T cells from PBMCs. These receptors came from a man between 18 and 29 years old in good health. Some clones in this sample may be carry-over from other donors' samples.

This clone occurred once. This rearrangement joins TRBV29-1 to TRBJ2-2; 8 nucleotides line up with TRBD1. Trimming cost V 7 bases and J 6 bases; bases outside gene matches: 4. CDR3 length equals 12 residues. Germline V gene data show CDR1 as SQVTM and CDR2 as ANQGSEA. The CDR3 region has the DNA TGCAGCGCCTGGGGACAGGCCGGGGAGCTGTTTTTT. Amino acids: CSAWGQAGELFF.

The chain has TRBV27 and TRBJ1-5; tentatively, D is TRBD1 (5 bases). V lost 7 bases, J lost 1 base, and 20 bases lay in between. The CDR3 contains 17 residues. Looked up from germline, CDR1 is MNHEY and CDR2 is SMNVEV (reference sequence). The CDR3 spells CASMPMGRTESNQPQHF. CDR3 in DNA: TGTGCCAGCATGCCTATGGGGCGAACGGAGAGCAATCAGCCCCAGCATTTT.

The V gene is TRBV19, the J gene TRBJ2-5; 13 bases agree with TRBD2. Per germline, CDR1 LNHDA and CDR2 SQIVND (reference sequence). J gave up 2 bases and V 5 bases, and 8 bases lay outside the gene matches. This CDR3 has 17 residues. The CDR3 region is CASSWGLAGRLQETQYF. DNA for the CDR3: TGTGCCAGTAGTTGGGGACTAGCGGGAAGATTACAAGAGACCCAGTACTTC.

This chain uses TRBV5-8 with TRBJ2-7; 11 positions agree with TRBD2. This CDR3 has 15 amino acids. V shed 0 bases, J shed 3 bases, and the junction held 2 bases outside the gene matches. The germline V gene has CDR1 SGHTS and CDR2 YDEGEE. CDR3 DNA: TGTGCCAGCAGCTTGGGGCTAGCGGGGGGCTACGAGCAGTACTTC. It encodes CASSLGLAGGYEQYF.

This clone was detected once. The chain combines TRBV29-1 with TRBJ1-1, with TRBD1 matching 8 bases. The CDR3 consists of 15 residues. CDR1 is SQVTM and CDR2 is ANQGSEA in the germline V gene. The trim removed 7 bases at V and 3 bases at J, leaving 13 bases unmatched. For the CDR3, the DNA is TGCAGCGCCGACATTACAGGGGGATGGGACACTGAAGCTTTCTTT. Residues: CSADITGGWDTEAFF. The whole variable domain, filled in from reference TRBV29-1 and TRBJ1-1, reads SAVISQKPSRDICQRGTSLTIQCQVDSQVTMMFWYRQQPGQSLTLIATANQGSEATYESGFVIDKFPISRPNLTFSTLTVSNMSPEDSSIYLCSADITGGWDTEAFFGQGTRLTVV.

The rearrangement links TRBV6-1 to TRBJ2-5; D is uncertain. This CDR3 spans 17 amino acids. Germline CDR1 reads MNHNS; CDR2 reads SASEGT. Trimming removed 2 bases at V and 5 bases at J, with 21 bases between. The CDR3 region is CASSENLRKAFWETQYF. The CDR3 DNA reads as TGTGCCAGCAGTGAAAACCTTAGAAAGGCTTTTTGGGAGACCCAGTACTTC.

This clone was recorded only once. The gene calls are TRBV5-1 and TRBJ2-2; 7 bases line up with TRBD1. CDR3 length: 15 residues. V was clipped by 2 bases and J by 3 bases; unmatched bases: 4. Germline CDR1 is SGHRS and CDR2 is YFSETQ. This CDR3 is CASSLSQGDTGELFF. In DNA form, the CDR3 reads TGCGCCAGCAGCTTAAGTCAGGGGGACACCGGGGAGCTGTTTTTT. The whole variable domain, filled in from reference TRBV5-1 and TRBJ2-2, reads KAGVTQTPRYLIKTRGQQVTLSCSPISGHRSVSWYQQTPGQGLQFLFEYFSETQRNKGNFPGRFSGRQFSNSRSEMNVSTLELGDSALYLCASSLSQGDTGELFFGEGSRLTVL.

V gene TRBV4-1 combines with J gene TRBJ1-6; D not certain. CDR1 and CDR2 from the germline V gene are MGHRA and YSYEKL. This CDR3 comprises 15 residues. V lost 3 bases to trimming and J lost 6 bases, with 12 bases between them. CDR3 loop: CASSHRTDGNSPLHF. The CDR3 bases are TGCGCCAGCAGCCACCGGACTGATGGTAATTCACCCCTCCACTTT.

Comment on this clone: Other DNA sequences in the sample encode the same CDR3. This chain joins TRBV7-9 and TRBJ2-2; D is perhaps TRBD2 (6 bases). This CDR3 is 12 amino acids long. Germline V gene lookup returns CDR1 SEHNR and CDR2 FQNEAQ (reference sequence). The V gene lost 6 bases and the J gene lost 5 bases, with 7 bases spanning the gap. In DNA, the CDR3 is TGTGCCAGCAGGCGGGGAACCGGGGAGCTGTTTTTT. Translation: CASRRGTGELFF.

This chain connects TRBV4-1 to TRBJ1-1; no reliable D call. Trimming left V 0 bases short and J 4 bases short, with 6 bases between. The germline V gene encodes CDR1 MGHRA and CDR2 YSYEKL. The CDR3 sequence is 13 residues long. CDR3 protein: CASSQDPVTEAFF. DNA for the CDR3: TGCGCCAGCAGCCAAGATCCCGTCACTGAAGCTTTCTTT.

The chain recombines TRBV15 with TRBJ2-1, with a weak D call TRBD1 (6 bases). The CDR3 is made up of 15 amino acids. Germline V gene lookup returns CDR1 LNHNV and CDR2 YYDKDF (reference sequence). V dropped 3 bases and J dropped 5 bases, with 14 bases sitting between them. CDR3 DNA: TGTGCCACCAGCAGGTACACAGAGGGGGACAATGAGCAGTTCTTC. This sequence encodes CATSRYTEGDNEQFF.

CDR3 DNA sequence: TGTGCCAGCAGTCAGACTCGAACCGGGACTAGTAATGACGAGCAGTTCTTC. This gives the protein CASSQTRTGTSNDEQFF. The chain has TRBV2 and TRBJ2-1; 8 bases align to TRBD2. The CDR3 spans 17 residues. V shed 5 bases, J shed 10 bases, and the junction held 19 bases outside the gene matches. Per germline, CDR1 SNHLY and CDR2 FYNNEI.

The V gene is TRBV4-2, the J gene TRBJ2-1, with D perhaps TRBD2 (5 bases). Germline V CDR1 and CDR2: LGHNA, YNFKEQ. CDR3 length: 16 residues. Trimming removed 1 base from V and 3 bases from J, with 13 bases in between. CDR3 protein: CASSQGRLALYNEQFF. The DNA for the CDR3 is TGTGCCAGCAGCCAAGGAAGGCTAGCCCTCTACAATGAGCAGTTCTTC.

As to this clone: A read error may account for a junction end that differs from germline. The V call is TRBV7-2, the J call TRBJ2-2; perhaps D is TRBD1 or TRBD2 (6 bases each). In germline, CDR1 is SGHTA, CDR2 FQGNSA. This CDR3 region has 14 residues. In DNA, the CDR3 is TGTGCCAGCAGCCAGGGGCTGCGGGGCTGGGAGTTGTTTTTT. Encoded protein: CASSQGLRGWELFF.

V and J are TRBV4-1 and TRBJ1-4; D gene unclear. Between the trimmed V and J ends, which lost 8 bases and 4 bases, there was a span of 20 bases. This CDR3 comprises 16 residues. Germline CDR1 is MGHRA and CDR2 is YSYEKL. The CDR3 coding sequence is TGCGCCAGCCAGCTGGACCCCTTCCCCTTTAATGAAAAACTGTTTTTT. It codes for CASQLDPFPFNEKLFF.

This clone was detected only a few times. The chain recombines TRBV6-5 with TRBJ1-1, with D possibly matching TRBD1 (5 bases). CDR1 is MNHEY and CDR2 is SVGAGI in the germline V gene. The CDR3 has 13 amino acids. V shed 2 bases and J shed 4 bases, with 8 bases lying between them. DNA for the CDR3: TGTGCCAGCAGTTACGCAGGGATCACTGAAGCTTTCTTT. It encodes CASSYAGITEAFF.

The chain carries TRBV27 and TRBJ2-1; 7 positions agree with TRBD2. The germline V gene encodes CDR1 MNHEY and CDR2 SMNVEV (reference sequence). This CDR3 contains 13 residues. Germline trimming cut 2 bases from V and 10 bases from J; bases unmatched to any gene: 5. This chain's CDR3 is CASSLERGWEQFF. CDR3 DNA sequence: TGTGCCAGCAGTTTAGAGCGGGGATGGGAGCAGTTCTTC.

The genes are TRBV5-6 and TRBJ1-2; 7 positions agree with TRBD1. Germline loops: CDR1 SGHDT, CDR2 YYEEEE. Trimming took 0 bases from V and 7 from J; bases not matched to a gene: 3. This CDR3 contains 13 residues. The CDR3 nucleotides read TGTGCCAGCAGCTTGGAGGGGGCCGGTGGCTACACCTTC. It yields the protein CASSLEGAGGYTF.

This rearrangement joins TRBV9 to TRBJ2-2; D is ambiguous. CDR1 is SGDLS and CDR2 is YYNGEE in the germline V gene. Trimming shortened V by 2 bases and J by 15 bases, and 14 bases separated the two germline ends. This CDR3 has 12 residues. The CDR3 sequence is CASSVPSQQLFF. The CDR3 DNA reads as TGTGCCAGCAGCGTCCCCTCGCAGCAGTTGTTTTTT.